The rows below give T cell receptor beta chains drawn from one sample of a study of cytomegalovirus exposure and HLA in healthy donors. Method: immunoSEQ multiplex PCR; TCRdb's copy keeps in-frame clones and lacks some. The sample holds more than 45,000 clones. Input material: PBMCs. Receptor source: a woman aged 40 to 50 in good health and CMV-seronegative. Both conserved end residues are part of each CDR3. The order of the fields is CDR3 DNA, CDR3 protein, J gene, CDR3 length, D gene, V gene. D genes are given only for firm matches.

cdr3_nt: TGTGCCAGCAGCGTAGAGGCCCCAGACAGGGACACTGAAGCTTTCTTT
cdr3_aa: CASSVEAPDRDTEAFF
j_call: TRBJ1-1
cdr3_length: 16
d_call: TRBD1
v_call: TRBV9

cdr3_nt: TGTGCCAGCAGAGGACACTCCTACGAGCAGTACTTC
cdr3_aa: CASRGHSYEQYF
j_call: TRBJ2-7
cdr3_length: 12
d_call: -
v_call: TRBV27

cdr3_nt: TGTGCCAGCAGCCTACACCAGACAGAGAACTATGGCTACACCTTC
cdr3_aa: CASSLHQTENYGYTF
j_call: TRBJ1-2
cdr3_length: 15
d_call: -
v_call: TRBV5-6

cdr3_nt: TGTGCCAGCAGTGGGCTCGGGACTCGAGAAGAATTT
cdr3_aa: CASSGLGTREEF
j_call: TRBJ1-5
cdr3_length: 12
d_call: -
v_call: TRBV2

cdr3_nt: TGTGCCAGCAGCTTGACCCTAGCGGGGGGACGCCTCTCCTACGAGCAGTACTTC
cdr3_aa: CASSLTLAGGRLSYEQYF
j_call: TRBJ2-7
cdr3_length: 18
d_call: TRBD2
v_call: TRBV5-4

cdr3_nt: TGTGCCAGCAGCTTGATTGGGGAAGGGGGTGAGCAGTTCTTC
cdr3_aa: CASSLIGEGGEQFF
j_call: TRBJ2-1
cdr3_length: 14
d_call: -
v_call: TRBV5-4

cdr3_nt: TGCAGCATATCCGGGACTCAGTACACCGGGGAGCTGTTTTTT
cdr3_aa: CSISGTQYTGELFF
j_call: TRBJ2-2
cdr3_length: 14
d_call: -
v_call: TRBV29-1

cdr3_nt: TGTGCCAGCAGCCGAGCGGGAGGTTCCTACAATGAGCAGTTCTTC
cdr3_aa: CASSRAGGSYNEQFF
j_call: TRBJ2-1
cdr3_length: 15
d_call: TRBD2
v_call: TRBV11-1

cdr3_nt: TGTGCCAGCTCACCACCGGGACAGGGCGACTACGAGCAGTACTTC
cdr3_aa: CASSPPGQGDYEQYF
j_call: TRBJ2-7
cdr3_length: 15
d_call: TRBD1
v_call: TRBV18

cdr3_nt: TGTGCCGCAAGGAAGCGACTCGACAATGAGCAGTTCTTC
cdr3_aa: CAARKRLDNEQFF
j_call: TRBJ2-1
cdr3_length: 13
d_call: -
v_call: TRBV27

cdr3_nt: TGTGCCAGCAGCGCAGTAGGTAGGGGGACAGATACGCAGTATTTT
cdr3_aa: CASSAVGRGTDTQYF
j_call: TRBJ2-3
cdr3_length: 15
d_call: -
v_call: TRBV6-1

cdr3_nt: TGTGCCAGCAGTGACGGACAGGGGGCCTACACTGAAGCTTTCTTT
cdr3_aa: CASSDGQGAYTEAFF
j_call: TRBJ1-1
cdr3_length: 15
d_call: TRBD1
v_call: TRBV28

cdr3_nt: TGTGCCAGCAGGACGTATGAGCGGGAAGAAATCCATGAGCAGTTCTTC
cdr3_aa: CASRTYEREEIHEQFF
j_call: TRBJ2-1
cdr3_length: 16
d_call: TRBD2
v_call: TRBV4-2

cdr3_nt: TGTGCCAGCAGGGCACCGGGACAGGGGAACAGGTTTAACTATGGCTACACCTTC
cdr3_aa: CASRAPGQGNRFNYGYTF
j_call: TRBJ1-2
cdr3_length: 18
d_call: TRBD1
v_call: TRBV27

cdr3_nt: TGTGCCAGCAGGACAGGGGCCGAGCAGTACTTC
cdr3_aa: CASRTGAEQYF
j_call: TRBJ2-7
cdr3_length: 11
d_call: TRBD1
v_call: TRBV6-5

cdr3_nt: TGCAGTGCTGTCAGGGGTGAGACCCAGTACTTC
cdr3_aa: CSAVRGETQYF
j_call: TRBJ2-5
cdr3_length: 11
d_call: -
v_call: TRBV20-1

cdr3_nt: TGTGCCAGCTCCGCGTCTAGTAGCGGGTCGTCCTACAATGAGCAGTTCTTC
cdr3_aa: CASSASSSGSSYNEQFF
j_call: TRBJ2-1
cdr3_length: 17
d_call: TRBD2
v_call: TRBV18